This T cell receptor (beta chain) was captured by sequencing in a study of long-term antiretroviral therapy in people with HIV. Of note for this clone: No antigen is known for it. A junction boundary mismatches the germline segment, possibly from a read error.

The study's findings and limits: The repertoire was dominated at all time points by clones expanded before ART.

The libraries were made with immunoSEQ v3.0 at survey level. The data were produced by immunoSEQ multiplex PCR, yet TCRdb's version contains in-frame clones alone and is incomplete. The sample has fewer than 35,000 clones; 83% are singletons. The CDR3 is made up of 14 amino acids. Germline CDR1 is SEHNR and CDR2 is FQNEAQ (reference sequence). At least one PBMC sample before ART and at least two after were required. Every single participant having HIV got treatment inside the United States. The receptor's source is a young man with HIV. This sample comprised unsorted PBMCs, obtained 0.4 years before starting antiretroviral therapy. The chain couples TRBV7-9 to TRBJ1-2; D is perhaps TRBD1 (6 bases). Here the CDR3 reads CASSLADRRYGYTF. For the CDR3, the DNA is TGTGCCAGCAGTTTAGCCGACAGGCGCTATGGCTACACCTTC.